The following is a T cell receptor (beta chain) sequence with its context. Assay: immunoSEQ multiplex PCR; the TCRdb copy retains only in-frame clones and omits some. The data hold tens of thousands of clones, with 65% to 90% observed a single time. CDR1 and CDR2 from the germline V gene are MNHEY and SVGAGI. The CDR3 covers 14 residues. Trimming pared 6 bases from V and 4 bases from J, leaving 12 bases between. The data derive from a study of blood T cell repertoires in COVID-19. The V and J genes are TRBV6-5 and TRBJ2-2, with a possible D match to TRBD2 (5 bases). Sequencing was performed on peripheral blood. The receptor's source is a woman over 75 with acute or convalescent COVID-19. The CDR3 region is CASRKPGGTGELFF. CDR3 DNA: TGTGCCAGCAGGAAACCTGGAGGCACCGGGGAGCTGTTTTTT.